Presented here are 8 T cell receptor beta chains from one specimen sequenced in a study of long-term antiretroviral therapy in people with HIV. The run of the v3.0 immunoSEQ assay was at survey level. Sequencing was performed with immunoSEQ multiplex PCR; in TCRdb, only in-frame clones are kept and a portion is missing. The table lists about 25,000 clones, 70% to 90% of them singletons. The material was unsorted PBMCs, obtained 1.2 years after starting antiretroviral therapy. The source is a man in his forties or fifties with HIV.

This clone was counted a single time. The rearrangement uses TRBV9 and TRBJ2-1, with D unclear. The V end was cut by 4 bases, the J end by 8 bases, with 13 bases between. The V gene's germline CDR1 is SGDLS and CDR2 YYNGEE. The CDR3 extends over 13 amino acids. CDR3 loop: CASSFSGGDEQFF. The CDR3 nucleotides are TGTGCCAGCAGCTTCTCGGGTGGAGATGAGCAGTTCTTC. The variable domain in full, completed from reference TRBV9 and TRBJ2-1, reads DSGVTQTPKHLITATGQRVTLRCSPRSGDLSVYWYQQSLDQGLQFLIQYYNGEERAKGNILERFSAQQFPDLHSELNLSSLELGDSALYFCASSFSGGDEQFFGPGTRLTVL.

The chain joins TRBV6-6 to TRBJ2-7; D is perhaps TRBD2 (5 bases). Germline assignment: CDR1 MNHNY and CDR2 SVGAGI (reference sequence). The V end lost 5 bases, the J end lost 5 bases, and 16 bases lay between the germline ends. This CDR3 spans 14 amino acids. CDR3 bases: TGTGCCAGCAGTCTTGGACTGTCCTGGAACGAGCAGTACTTC. It translates to CASSLGLSWNEQYF.

This clone was counted a single time. The gene calls are TRBV5-4 and TRBJ2-1; 12 bases map to TRBD2. The J segment lost 4 bases and the V segment lost 1 base, leaving 6 bases of the junction unmatched. CDR3 size: 17 residues. Germline CDR1 is SGHNT and CDR2 is YYREEE (reference sequence). The CDR3 bases are TGTGCCAGCAGCTTGAAAACTAGCGGGGGGTTATACAATGAGCAGTTCTTC. Amino acid sequence: CASSLKTSGGLYNEQFF.

The chain is built from TRBV4-1 and TRBJ2-2, with 9 bases identical to TRBD1. J was trimmed by 4 bases and V by 5 bases; bases with no gene match: 11. There are 17 residues in the CDR3. CDR1 is MGHRA and CDR2 is YSYEKL in the germline V gene. DNA of the CDR3: TGCGCCAGCAGCGCCTATGGACGGGACAGGGTCACCGGGGAGCTGTTTTTT. It translates to CASSAYGRDRVTGELFF.

The V and J genes are TRBV4-2 and TRBJ2-7; 11 bases fit TRBD2. The CDR3 consists of 17 residues. The junction had 10 bases not matched to a gene; V was cut back by 4 bases and J by 2 bases. In germline, CDR1 is LGHNA, CDR2 YNFKEQ. Written as DNA, the CDR3 is TGTGCCAGCAGCCCGAGCCATCGGACTAGCGGGCCCTACGAGCAGTACTTC. Amino acid sequence: CASSPSHRTSGPYEQYF.

The chain uses TRBV6-5 and TRBJ1-6; TRBD1 agrees at 12 bases. J was trimmed by 8 bases and V by 2 bases; bases with no gene match: 4. The CDR3 spans 16 residues. CDR1 and CDR2 (germline): MNHEY, SVGAGI. The CDR3 is CASSYGTGGADSPLHF. CDR3 DNA: TGTGCCAGCAGTTACGGGACAGGGGGCGCGGATTCACCCCTCCACTTT.

The gene calls are TRBV6-5 and TRBJ2-7; D call uncertain. The V end was cut by 0 bases, the J end by 5 bases, with 14 bases between. The CDR3 is made up of 15 amino acids. Germline V gene sequence: CDR1 MNHEY, CDR2 SVGAGI. Written as DNA, the CDR3 is TGTGCCAGCAGTTACTCAAGGGTTGCCAGGAACGAGCAGTACTTC. This translates into CASSYSRVARNEQYF.

V is TRBV25-1 and J is TRBJ1-6; possible D gene TRBD1, 6 bases. This CDR3 is 14 amino acids long. Trimming stripped 6 bases from V and 7 bases from J, with 13 bases between. Germline CDR1 MGHDK, CDR2 SYGVNS. CDR3: CASREGRGNSPLHF. The CDR3 nucleotides read TGTGCCAGCAGGGAAGGGAGGGGGAATTCACCCCTCCACTTT.